Each of the 14 T cell receptor beta chains below was sequenced from the same sample in a study of OX40 agonist ivuxolimab in advanced cancers. Data came from immunoSEQ multiplex PCR; TCRdb stores just in-frame clones and leaves some out. The repertoire includes 55,000 to 75,000 clones, 80% to 90% of them detected once, and around 0.75% sits in the top ten. Sequenced here: CD4+ or CD8+ T cells sorted from blood, sampled in a trial of the OX40 agonist ivuxolimab. These receptors were collected from an adult with an advanced solid tumor such as melanoma, head and neck, liver or kidney cancer.

The rearrangement uses TRBV11-2 and TRBJ1-2; 7 bases are shared with TRBD1. This CDR3 has 14 residues. The V gene end was trimmed by 5 bases and the J gene end by 0 bases; junction bases not matched to a gene: 3. Germline lookup yields CDR1 SGHAT and CDR2 FQNNGV. The CDR3 spells CASSQGQTNYGYTF. Here the CDR3 DNA reads TGTGCCAGCAGCCAGGGACAGACTAACTATGGCTACACCTTC.

The rearrangement joins TRBV7-2 to TRBJ2-7; TRBD1 matches at 9 bases. This CDR3 contains 15 residues. CDR1 and CDR2 (germline): SGHTA, FQGNSA. V lost 5 bases and J lost 3; bases outside the gene matches: 8. Here the CDR3 DNA reads TGTGCCAGCAGCCAGCAGGGACAGGGAAACTACGAGCAGTACTTC. This sequence encodes CASSQQGQGNYEQYF.

This clone was counted only a few times. The chain combines TRBV6-5 with TRBJ1-5; D is uncertain. Between the trimmed V and J ends, which lost 5 bases and 7 bases, there was a span of 12 bases. CDR3 length: 13 residues. CDR1 MNHEY and CDR2 SVGAGI come from the germline V gene. The chain's CDR3 is CASSQRLGQPQHF. The CDR3 coding sequence is TGTGCCAGCAGTCAACGACTGGGGCAGCCCCAGCATTTT.

This chain joins TRBV15 and TRBJ2-7, with 9 positions matching TRBD2. Germline assignment: CDR1 LNHNV and CDR2 YYDKDF (reference sequence). The CDR3 extends over 13 amino acids. V lost 2 bases and J lost 5; bases outside the gene matches: 1. DNA for the CDR3: TGTGCCACCAGCAGACCTAGCGGGAACGAGCAGTACTTC. Its translation is CATSRPSGNEQYF.

J is TRBJ1-5 and V is TRBV2, with 8 bases aligning to TRBD1. The CDR3 length is 17 residues. The germline V gene encodes CDR1 SNHLY and CDR2 FYNNEI. Trimming cost V 6 bases and J 2 bases; bases outside gene matches: 12. This chain's CDR3 is CASSDAGQGLGNQPQHF. Here the CDR3 DNA reads TGTGCCAGCAGCGACGCAGGACAGGGTTTGGGCAATCAGCCCCAGCATTTT.

The chain couples TRBV6-4 to TRBJ2-1; possibly TRBD1 for D (6 bases). V lost 6 bases to trimming and J lost 9 bases, with 18 bases between them. This CDR3 has 14 residues. The germline V gene has CDR1 MRHNA and CDR2 SNTAGT. CDR3 DNA: TGTGCCAGCAGCCTCCTGGGGGCGTCGGGTGAGCAGTTCTTC. Translating it yields CASSLLGASGEQFF.

The V call is TRBV19, the J call TRBJ2-1; 8 bases are a match to TRBD2. Germline V gives CDR1 LNHDA, CDR2 SQIVND (reference sequence). Trimming took 2 bases from V and 8 from J; bases not matched to a gene: 11. The CDR3 is 16 residues long. The CDR3 nucleotides are TGTGCCAGTAGTATAAGAACGGGACTAGTGTTTGATGAGCAGTTCTTC. Residues: CASSIRTGLVFDEQFF.

The V gene is TRBV9, the J gene TRBJ1-1; weak D call: TRBD1 (5 bases). The germline V gene has CDR1 SGDLS and CDR2 YYNGEE. The CDR3 has 15 residues. V was trimmed by 3 bases and J by 2 bases, leaving 14 bases between them. DNA of the CDR3: TGTGCCAGCAGCGCTAGGGGCCCAGGCAACACTGAAGCTTTCTTT. Encoded protein: CASSARGPGNTEAFF.

The J gene is TRBJ1-6, the V gene TRBV2; a weak D match, TRBD1 (5 bases). Trimming left V 7 bases short and J 7 bases short, with 20 bases between. The V gene's germline CDR1 is SNHLY and CDR2 FYNNEI. The CDR3 contains 16 residues. The CDR3 sequence is CASKKGQAGANSPLHF. The CDR3 coding sequence is TGTGCCAGCAAAAAGGGCCAGGCCGGGGCAAATTCACCCCTCCACTTT. Full variable domain (outside the CDR3, taken from reference TRBV2 and TRBJ1-6): EPEVTQTPSHQVTQMGQEVILRCVPISNHLYFYWYRQILGQKVEFLVSFYNNEISEKSEIFDDQFSVERPDGSNFTLKIRSTKLEDSAMYFCASKKGQAGANSPLHFGNGTRLTVT.

This clone was seen more than once but under ten times. The rearrangement uses TRBV2 and TRBJ2-2; D tentatively reads TRBD1 or TRBD2 (5 bases each). Germline-derived CDR1 and CDR2 are SNHLY and FYNNEI. V was shortened by 3 bases and J by 5 bases, with 13 bases between the two germline ends. This CDR3 is 15 amino acids long. The chain's CDR3 is CASSDGQGGTGELFF. The CDR3 DNA reads as TGTGCCAGCAGTGACGGGCAGGGCGGGACCGGGGAGCTGTTTTTT.

V usage is TRBV4-3 and J usage is TRBJ2-7; the match to TRBD2 covers 12 bases. CDR3 length: 16 amino acids. Germline V gives CDR1 LGHNA, CDR2 YSLEER. Trimming cost V 2 bases and J 5 bases; bases outside gene matches: 7. The CDR3 spells CASSQLGLAGGHEQYF. CDR3 DNA: TGCGCCAGCAGCCAACTGGGGCTAGCGGGAGGGCACGAGCAGTACTTC.

This clone was counted between two and nine times. This chain links TRBV5-1 with TRBJ2-7; D ambiguous. V was pared by 3 bases and J by 5 bases, with 18 bases between. This CDR3 spans 15 amino acids. Germline V CDR1 and CDR2: SGHRS, YFSETQ. The CDR3: CASSSVPSKADEQYF. The CDR3 DNA reads TGCGCCAGCAGCTCGGTACCCTCTAAGGCTGACGAGCAGTACTTC.

As for this clone: The DNA is omitted, as the CDR3 cannot be located on it reliably, and the CDR3 follows TCRdb's listing. CDR3: CASSIDGASRGSFGNGYTF. The chain recombines TRBV19 with TRBJ1-2; the D call TRBD1 from the table was never checked on the DNA. Termini included, the CDR3 measures 19 amino acids. CDR1 is LNHDA and CDR2 is SQIVND in the germline V gene (reference sequence).

This clone was picked up a small number of times. V usage is TRBV19 and J usage is TRBJ2-2; 10 positions agree with TRBD1. In germline, CDR1 is LNHDA, CDR2 SQIVND (reference sequence). CDR3 size: 16 residues. Trimming at V came to 6 bases and at J to 1 base, leaving 5 bases not matched to a gene. This CDR3 reads CASSRRDRGNTGELFF. The CDR3 DNA sequence: TGTGCCAGTAGCCGCCGGGACAGGGGGAACACCGGGGAGCTGTTTTTT. Filled out from reference TRBV19 and TRBJ2-2, the complete variable domain reads DGGITQSPKYLFRKEGQNVTLSCEQNLNHDAMYWYRQDPGQGLRLIYYSQIVNDFQKGDIAEGYSVSREKKESFPLTVTSAQKNPTAFYLCASSRRDRGNTGELFFGEGSRLTVL.